Below are 20 T cell receptor beta chains sequenced from a single sample in a study of cytomegalovirus exposure and HLA in healthy donors. PCR used 60 Vbeta primers and 13 Jbeta primers. Libraries were prepared by immunoSEQ multiplex PCR; TCRdb keeps only in-frame clonotypes and omits some of them. The repertoire has 110,000 to 150,000 clones, 75% to 80% of them found once; the top ten carry about 2.2%. The sequenced sample was PBMCs. The receptors shown here come from a woman younger than 30 in good health and CMV-seropositive.

This clone was seen just once. The V gene is TRBV19, the J gene TRBJ1-1; D is unresolved. Germline V gene data show CDR1 as LNHDA and CDR2 as SQIVND (reference sequence). The CDR3 totals 14 residues. With 6 bases removed from V and 1 base from J, the gap between germline ends came to 12 bases. CDR3: CASSAGWTNTEAFF. The CDR3 nucleotides are TGTGCCAGTAGCGCGGGCTGGACGAACACTGAAGCTTTCTTT.

The rearrangement uses TRBV28 and TRBJ1-1; D possibly corresponds to TRBD1 (5 bases). From germline, CDR1 is MDHEN and CDR2 SYDVKM. This CDR3 contains 12 residues. V lost 6 bases to trimming and J lost 11 bases, with 16 bases between them. In DNA form, the CDR3 reads TGTGCCAGCAGCCTCGTGGGGGGTCGGGCTTTCTTT. This translates into CASSLVGGRAFF.

The chain carries TRBV7-9 and TRBJ1-2; D might be TRBD1 (5 bases). Trimming removed 0 bases at V and 1 base at J, with 12 bases between. There are 16 residues in the CDR3. Germline V CDR1 and CDR2: SEHNR, FQNEAQ (reference sequence). In nucleotides, the CDR3 is TGTGCCAGCAGCTTAGCGGGAGGGGCCCTTAACTATGGCTACACCTTC. Translated: CASSLAGGALNYGYTF.

The J gene is TRBJ1-6, the V gene TRBV15; no definite D call. This CDR3 has 16 amino acids. CDR1 LNHNV and CDR2 YYDKDF come from the germline V gene (reference sequence). The V and J ends lost 3 bases and 8 bases respectively, with 17 bases between them. In DNA, the CDR3 is TGTGCCACCAGCAGTCAAAGGAACAGTCACCATTCACCCCTCCACTTT. This codes for CATSSQRNSHHSPLHF.

The chain couples TRBV6-5 to TRBJ2-3; TRBD1 matches 11 bases. CDR3 length: 15 amino acids. Per the germline V gene, CDR1 is MNHEY and CDR2 is SVGAGI. V lost 5 bases and J lost 3; bases outside the gene matches: 4. For the CDR3, the DNA is TGTGCCAGCAGTCTCCGGGACAGGGGGACAGATACGCAGTATTTT. Amino acids: CASSLRDRGTDTQYF.

This rearrangement joins TRBV9 to TRBJ2-7; TRBD2 aligns across 7 bases. V was pared by 1 base and J by 0 bases, with 4 bases of the junction left unmatched. This CDR3 is built from 15 residues. CDR1 is SGDLS, CDR2 YYNGEE, per germline. For the CDR3, the DNA is TGTGCCAGCAGCGTAAGCGGGAACCCCTCCTACGAGCAGTACTTC. Translating it yields CASSVSGNPSYEQYF. The whole variable domain, filled in from reference TRBV9 and TRBJ2-7, reads DSGVTQTPKHLITATGQRVTLRCSPRSGDLSVYWYQQSLDQGLQFLIQYYNGEERAKGNILERFSAQQFPDLHSELNLSSLELGDSALYFCASSVSGNPSYEQYFGPGTRLTVT.

The chain has TRBV27 and TRBJ1-4; 10 bases are a match to TRBD1. The CDR3 runs to 12 residues. With V trimmed by 8 bases and J by 8 bases, 2 bases remained unmatched. Germline CDR1 and CDR2: MNHEY and SMNVEV (reference sequence). CDR3 in DNA: TGTGCCAGCCGGGACAGGGGAGAAAAACTGTTTTTT. The encoded protein is CASRDRGEKLFF.

V and J are TRBV5-1 and TRBJ2-7, with 9 bases lining up with TRBD1. This CDR3 contains 14 residues. Germline V gene sequence: CDR1 SGHRS, CDR2 YFSETQ. The J segment lost 2 bases and the V segment lost 4 bases, leaving 4 bases of the junction unmatched. The CDR3 DNA reads TGCGCCAGCAGCGGGACAGGGCTCACCTACGAGCAGTACTTC. It is translated as CASSGTGLTYEQYF. The full variable domain, in which reference TRBV5-1 and TRBJ2-7 provide the parts outside the CDR3, is KAGVTQTPRYLIKTRGQQVTLSCSPISGHRSVSWYQQTPGQGLQFLFEYFSETQRNKGNFPGRFSGRQFSNSRSEMNVSTLELGDSALYLCASSGTGLTYEQYFGPGTRLTVT.

The V call is TRBV19, the J call TRBJ1-1; tentatively, D is TRBD1 (5 bases). The V gene lost 7 bases and the J gene lost 2 bases, with 8 bases spanning the gap. Germline V gene data show CDR1 as LNHDA and CDR2 as SQIVND (reference sequence). The CDR3 length is 12 residues. CDR3 nucleotides: TGTGCCAGTACAGGGTTTAACACTGAAGCTTTCTTT. Translated, it gives CASTGFNTEAFF.

The chain carries TRBV5-1 and TRBJ1-4; TRBD1 might be the D (6 bases). The CDR3 extends over 15 amino acids. V was trimmed by 5 bases and J by 0 bases, leaving 11 bases between them. The germline V gene has CDR1 SGHRS and CDR2 YFSETQ. CDR3 region: CASSMGAPTNEKLFF. The CDR3 DNA reads TGCGCCAGCAGTATGGGGGCACCAACTAATGAAAAACTGTTTTTT. Drawing the rest from reference TRBV5-1 and TRBJ1-4, the complete variable domain is KAGVTQTPRYLIKTRGQQVTLSCSPISGHRSVSWYQQTPGQGLQFLFEYFSETQRNKGNFPGRFSGRQFSNSRSEMNVSTLELGDSALYLCASSMGAPTNEKLFFGSGTQLSVL.

This clone has only one observation. The rearrangement links TRBV4-3 to TRBJ2-1, with 10 positions matching TRBD2. V lost 1 base to trimming and J lost 2 bases; unmatched junction nucleotides: 5. Germline CDR1 is LGHNA and CDR2 is YSLEER. This CDR3 comprises 17 residues. The CDR3 loop reads CASSQGNGLAAYNEQFF. CDR3 bases: TGCGCCAGCAGCCAAGGTAATGGACTAGCGGCCTACAATGAGCAGTTCTTC.

The chain uses TRBV6-1 and TRBJ2-7, with D possibly being TRBD1 (5 bases). This CDR3 has 14 amino acids. Germline V gene lookup returns CDR1 MNHNS and CDR2 SASEGT. V was shortened by 2 bases and J by 2 bases, with 10 bases between the two germline ends. CDR3 sequence: CASSELRQTYEQYF. In DNA form, the CDR3 reads TGTGCCAGCAGTGAACTAAGACAGACCTACGAGCAGTACTTC.

V gene TRBV7-2 combines with J gene TRBJ1-4; a possible D gene is TRBD1 (6 bases). Germline V gene sequence: CDR1 SGHTA, CDR2 FQGNSA. V lost 7 bases to trimming and J lost 6 bases, with 18 bases between them. This CDR3 comprises 15 residues. The CDR3 protein is CASTARGGLHEKLFF. The CDR3 DNA follows: TGTGCCAGCACCGCGCGTGGGGGCCTACATGAAAAACTGTTTTTT.

This clone was detected a few times. The CDR3 sequence is CASSLDPRGIGEAFF. Written as DNA, the CDR3 is TGTGCCAGCAGCTTAGATCCCAGGGGGATCGGTGAAGCTTTCTTT. The V gene is TRBV7-2, the J gene TRBJ1-1; TRBD1 aligns across 7 bases. The CDR3 covers 15 residues. Looked up from germline, CDR1 is SGHTA and CDR2 is FQGNSA. V shed 1 base, J shed 7 bases, and the junction held 9 bases outside the gene matches.

The V and J genes are TRBV6-1 and TRBJ1-1; a weak D match, TRBD1 (5 bases). V was clipped by 1 base and J by 1 base, with 13 bases between them. Germline V gene lookup returns CDR1 MNHNS and CDR2 SASEGT. The length of the CDR3 is 16 residues. CDR3 loop: CASSEVWGIGNTEAFF. In nucleotides, the CDR3 is TGTGCCAGCAGTGAAGTCTGGGGCATAGGGAACACTGAAGCTTTCTTT.

This rearrangement joins TRBV7-2 to TRBJ1-5; D possibly corresponds to TRBD1 (6 bases). The CDR3 contains 15 residues. Trimming took 5 bases from V and 6 from J, leaving 17 bases between them. Germline loops: CDR1 SGHTA, CDR2 FQGNSA. The CDR3 region has the DNA TGTGCCAGCAGCCTACGGAGCCAAGGGGGTCAGCCCCAGCATTTT. Protein product: CASSLRSQGGQPQHF.

The chain uses TRBV19 and TRBJ1-1; D remains ambiguous. This CDR3 is built from 13 residues. Trimming took off 6 bases at V and 0 bases at J, with 8 bases between the two ends. CDR1 is LNHDA and CDR2 is SQIVND in the germline V gene (reference sequence). DNA for the CDR3: TGTGCCAGTAGCTATCTCATGAACACTGAAGCTTTCTTT. Its translation: CASSYLMNTEAFF.

The chain employs TRBV6-6 and TRBJ1-3; TRBD1 matches at 7 bases. Germline-derived CDR1 and CDR2 are MNHNY and SVGAGI (reference sequence). CDR3 length equals 14 residues. With 6 bases clipped from V and 16 bases from J, the junction kept 18 bases outside the gene matches. The CDR3 is CASRPTGTLGSGYF. CDR3 sequence (DNA): TGTGCCAGCAGGCCGACAGGGACTTTAGGTTCCGGGTATTTT.

V and J are TRBV30 and TRBJ1-2; 10 bases agree with TRBD1. Germline V gene lookup returns CDR1 GTSNPN and CDR2 SVGIG (reference sequence). V shed 0 bases, J shed 6 bases, and the junction held 4 bases outside the gene matches. There are 14 residues in the CDR3. The CDR3 region is CAWSVRQGADGYTF. The CDR3 region has the DNA TGTGCCTGGAGTGTACGACAGGGGGCGGATGGCTACACCTTC. The full variable domain, rest sourced from reference TRBV30 and TRBJ1-2, is SQTIHQWPATLVQPVGSPLSLECTVEGTSNPNLYWYRQAAGRGLQLLFYSVGIGQISSEVPQNLSASRPQDRQFILSSKKLLLSDSGFYLCAWSVRQGADGYTFGSGTRLTVV.

V and J are TRBV5-4 and TRBJ1-1; TRBD1 matches at 7 bases. This CDR3 is 15 amino acids long. V dropped 0 bases and J dropped 0; count of bases not matched to a gene: 2. Looked up from germline, CDR1 is SGHNT and CDR2 is YYREEE (reference sequence). The CDR3 loop reads CASSLEGQMNTEAFF. The CDR3 DNA is TGTGCCAGCAGCTTGGAGGGACAGATGAACACTGAAGCTTTCTTT.